The present TCR beta chain was sequenced within a study of T cells in Graves' hyperthyroidism and ophthalmopathy. Amplification targeted TCR beta CDR3 regions from RNA transcripts. HTBI primers were used for first-round RT-PCR of the TCR CDR3. TCRdb recomputed calls from the multiplex PCR reads with MiXCR, one row per CDR3 protein. The table shows approximately 330,000 distinct CDR3 sequences, with roughly 13% occurring only once. Enrolled ophthalmopathy patients presented with a Clinical Activity Score of at least 3, a NOSPECS grade of at least 4, and disease duration under 3 months. Uncontrolled infection, other autoimmune disease, pregnancy or lactation excluded patients. This clonotype was recorded at least ten times. The CDR3 extends over 14 amino acids. Germline loops: CDR1 SGHTA, CDR2 FQGNSA. V was shortened by 3 bases and J by 2 bases, with 10 bases between the two germline ends.

The sequence derives from a woman in her forties with Graves' ophthalmopathy. The sequenced sample consisted of blood. The chain carries TRBV7-2 and TRBJ2-5; maybe TRBD1 (5 bases). The CDR3 is CASSLTRDQETQYF. DNA for the CDR3: TGTGCCAGCAGCTTGACCAGGGATCAAGAGACCCAGTACTTC.